The 14 T cell receptor beta chains in this list originate from one sample, sequenced in a study of graft-versus-host responses after intestinal transplantation. Responders (roughly 200,000, CFSE-labeled) met roughly 200,000 stimulators that were irradiated and violet-dye-labeled. Some clones are missing from TCRdb's copy, which holds only in-frame ones; the method was immunoSEQ multiplex PCR. Among thousands of clones listed, about 33% were seen once. The sequenced sample was alloreactive CD8+ T cells from a mixed lymphocyte reaction culture, obtained before transplantation. Noted subset: CFSE-low proliferating T cells sorted from roughly six-day pre-transplant mixed lymphocyte reaction (GvH or HvG direction). Receptors were obtained from a human patient who was an organ donor for intestinal transplantation.

By its share, this clone is medium-sized (0.01 to 0.1%). V is TRBV7-9 and J is TRBJ1-2; D is possibly TRBD1 (6 bases). Trimming left V 7 bases short and J 4 bases short, with 13 bases between. This CDR3 has 13 residues. Germline lookup yields CDR1 SEHNR and CDR2 FQNEAQ (reference sequence). CDR3 DNA: TGTGCCAGCAACCCAGGGGTGGGCTATGGCTACACCTTC. It translates to CASNPGVGYGYTF.

The V call is TRBV19, the J call TRBJ2-1; TRBD2 matches 8 bases. There are 16 residues in the CDR3. Germline V CDR1 and CDR2: LNHDA, SQIVND (reference sequence). V was pared by 5 bases and J by 0 bases, with 6 bases of the junction left unmatched. CDR3 nucleotides: TGTGCCAGTAGTCTTAGCGGGGCGAGCTCCTACAATGAGCAGTTCTTC. It is translated as CASSLSGASSYNEQFF.

In its sample, this clone was seen many times. V gene TRBV5-6 combines with J gene TRBJ2-3; 7 positions match TRBD2. V trimming: 4 bases; J trimming: 1 base; junction bases outside the gene matches: 6. The CDR3 extends over 15 amino acids. Per germline, CDR1 SGHDT and CDR2 YYEEEE. The CDR3 DNA reads as TGTGCCAGCAGCCGTGAAACTAGCGGCACAGATACGCAGTATTTT. Its translation is CASSRETSGTDTQYF.

The chain employs TRBV7-9 and TRBJ2-3, with D uncertain. Germline CDR1 is SEHNR and CDR2 is FQNEAQ (reference sequence). The CDR3 is made up of 12 amino acids. V gave up 8 bases and J gave up 6 bases, with 12 bases separating them. Written as DNA, the CDR3 is TGTGCCAGCGGCCCCCGTTTTGATACGCAGTATTTT. Amino acids: CASGPRFDTQYF.

This clone was counted a single time. J is TRBJ1-2 and V is TRBV19; TRBD1 matches 7 bases. The CDR3 has 15 residues. V lost 5 bases, J lost 8 bases, and 14 bases stayed unmatched. Germline CDR1 is LNHDA and CDR2 is SQIVND (reference sequence). The CDR3 region is CASSGPLDRRRGYTF. The CDR3, as DNA: TGTGCCAGTAGTGGACCTTTGGACAGGCGTAGGGGCTACACCTTC. The full variable domain, its missing parts supplied by reference TRBV19 and TRBJ1-2, is DGGITQSPKYLFRKEGQNVTLSCEQNLNHDAMYWYRQDPGQGLRLIYYSQIVNDFQKGDIAEGYSVSREKKESFPLTVTSAQKNPTAFYLCASSGPLDRRRGYTFGSGTRLTVV.

This clone was counted only a few times. This rearrangement joins TRBV6-5 to TRBJ2-7; D gene ambiguous. The CDR3 length is 15 residues. Germline loops: CDR1 MNHEY, CDR2 SVGAGI. The V gene lost 7 bases and the J gene lost 4 bases, with 20 bases spanning the gap. Written as DNA, the CDR3 is TGTGCCAGCACCACCCGGGTGGATGGTTTGTACGAGCAGTACTTC. Its translation: CASTTRVDGLYEQYF.

The gene calls are TRBV7-9 and TRBJ2-7; 7 nucleotides line up with TRBD1. The CDR3 extends over 13 amino acids. CDR1 is SEHNR, CDR2 FQNEAQ, per germline (reference sequence). Trimming took 5 bases from V and 3 from J; bases not matched to a gene: 4. The CDR3 DNA reads as TGTGCCAGCAGCCCGGGGACAGTCTACGAGCAGTACTTC. Its protein product is CASSPGTVYEQYF.

The chain carries TRBV7-2 and TRBJ2-1; TRBD2 aligns across 10 bases. The CDR3 consists of 16 residues. Unmatched junction bases numbered 10, after V lost 8 bases and J lost 3 bases. Germline assignment: CDR1 SGHTA and CDR2 FQGNSA. The chain's CDR3 is CASGLAVKGGYNEQFF. CDR3 nucleotides: TGTGCCAGCGGACTAGCGGTTAAGGGGGGCTACAATGAGCAGTTCTTC.

This clone is categorized as medium-sized. The rearrangement joins TRBV4-1 to TRBJ2-7; 9 positions match TRBD1. Per the germline V gene, CDR1 is MGHRA and CDR2 is YSYEKL. V shed 1 base, J shed 3 bases, and the junction held 1 base outside the gene matches. The CDR3 is 14 amino acids. The chain's CDR3 is CASSQGTGVYEQYF. The CDR3 DNA is TGCGCCAGCAGCCAAGGGACAGGGGTCTACGAGCAGTACTTC.

This clone is medium-sized within its sample. The J gene is TRBJ2-5, the V gene TRBV2, with a weak D call TRBD2 (5 bases). V was pared by 4 bases and J by 1 base, with 16 bases between. CDR1 is SNHLY, CDR2 FYNNEI, per germline. This CDR3 is 16 amino acids long. The CDR3 coding sequence is TGTGCCAGCAGTGCCCTTGATGGGAGCGCCCAAGAGACCCAGTACTTC. Protein sequence: CASSALDGSAQETQYF. The variable domain in full, with the rest retrieved from reference TRBV2 and TRBJ2-5, is EPEVTQTPSHQVTQMGQEVILRCVPISNHLYFYWYRQILGQKVEFLVSFYNNEISEKSEIFDDQFSVERPDGSNFTLKIRSTKLEDSAMYFCASSALDGSAQETQYFGPGTRLLVL.

The chain has TRBV9 and TRBJ2-3, with a tentative D call TRBD1 (6 bases). The V and J ends lost 1 base and 7 bases respectively, with 16 bases between them. CDR3 length: 15 amino acids. Germline CDR1 SGDLS, CDR2 YYNGEE. As DNA, the CDR3 is TGTGCCAGCAGCGTATGGGGGCAGGGCCGGAATACGCAGTATTTT. This gives the protein CASSVWGQGRNTQYF.

The genes are TRBV18 and TRBJ2-7; possible D gene TRBD1, 5 bases. CDR1 and CDR2 (germline): KGHSH, LQKENI. The length of the CDR3 is 14 residues. Trimming left V 6 bases short and J 2 bases short, with 14 bases between. The CDR3 reads CASSRYDRTYEQYF. Written as DNA, the CDR3 is TGTGCCAGCTCCCGCTACGACAGAACCTACGAGCAGTACTTC.

V gene TRBV11-2 combines with J gene TRBJ2-1, with TRBD1 matching 8 bases. This CDR3 is built from 14 residues. The trim removed 1 base at V and 6 bases at J, leaving 2 bases unmatched. Looked up from germline, CDR1 is SGHAT and CDR2 is FQNNGV. CDR3 nucleotides: TGTGCCAGCAGCTTAGTCGGACAGGGCAATGAGCAGTTCTTC. Translation: CASSLVGQGNEQFF.

V is TRBV11-3 and J is TRBJ2-7, with a tentative D call TRBD1 (5 bases). V shed 5 bases and J shed 0 bases, with 17 bases lying between them. This CDR3 is built from 16 residues. Germline V CDR1 and CDR2: SGHNT, YENEEA. CDR3 in DNA: TGTGCCAGCAGCCCCAGAACAGGTCCCCACTCCTACGAGCAGTACTTC. As protein: CASSPRTGPHSYEQYF.